These T cell receptor beta chains were read from a single sample in a study of T cell changes during pregnancy in multiple sclerosis. Profiling relied on immunoSEQ multiplex PCR, and the TCRdb table lists in-frame clones only, not all of them. The table has fewer than 70,000 clones, 80% to 95% seen once; the top ten hold 2.5% to 3.5%. The material sequenced was CD8+ T cells from peripheral blood mononuclear cells, taken in the third trimester of pregnancy. The receptors here all came from a female donor in good health, enrolled as a control in a pregnancy study. The CDR3 runs from the conserved cysteine through the conserved F or W. Fields, in order: V gene, clone size, D gene, J gene, CDR3 DNA, CDR3 protein. D genes are given only for firm matches. Part of the rows lack a size; the others show once, few, many or a class for expanded clones.

TRBV27,.,TRBD2,TRBJ2-1,TGTGCCAGTCTGGGGGGACTAGCGGGGGGATCCCACAATGAGCAGTTCTTC,CASLGGLAGGSHNEQFF
TRBV7-9,.,TRBD2,TRBJ2-2,TGTGCCAGCAGCTTCCAAACCGGGACTATGAACGCCGGGGAGCTGTTTTTT,CASSFQTGTMNAGELFF
TRBV6-1,.,.,TRBJ2-3,TGTGCCAGCAGTGAAGGGCGCGGGCACACAGATACGCAGTATTTT,CASSEGRGHTDTQYF
TRBV18,.,.,TRBJ1-1,TGTGCCAGCTCCCAGGGAGGGGTCACTGAAGCTTTCTTT,CASSQGGVTEAFF
TRBV4-1,.,TRBD2,TRBJ2-3,TGCGCCAGCAGCCAAGTCGGGGGGGGGACAGATACGCAGTATTTT,CASSQVGGGTDTQYF
TRBV4-3,.,TRBD1,TRBJ1-2,TGCGCCAGCAGCCAAGGGACAGGGGGCAGTAGTATCTATGGCTACACCTTC,CASSQGTGGSSIYGYTF
TRBV5-6,.,.,TRBJ1-1,TGTGCCAGCAGCTTGGCCCTACTTGGGAACACTGAAGCTTTCTTT,CASSLALLGNTEAFF
TRBV19,.,.,TRBJ1-5,TGTGCCAGTAGTATTGGAGTTTGGCAGAGCAATCAGCCCCAGCATTTT,CASSIGVWQSNQPQHF
TRBV27,.,.,TRBJ2-7,TGTGCCAGCAGTCCAATAACGGGGGAGCAGTACTTC,CASSPITGEQYF
TRBV9,.,TRBD1,TRBJ2-7,TGTGCCAGCAGCCCTCCGGGACAGGGATACGAGCAGTACTTC,CASSPPGQGYEQYF
TRBV27,once,.,TRBJ2-7,TGTGCCAGCAGTTTAGGCACAGTAAGCTCCTACGAGCAGTACTTC,CASSLGTVSSYEQYF
TRBV15,.,TRBD2,TRBJ2-5,TGTGCCACCAGCGAGCGGGGGGTGGGAGAAGAGACCCAGTACTTC,CATSERGVGEETQYF
TRBV19,.,TRBD1,TRBJ1-1,TGTGCCAGTAGGGTGAGGGACAGGGTAACTGAAGCTTTCTTT,CASRVRDRVTEAFF
TRBV11-2,.,.,TRBJ1-1,TGTGCCAGCAGCCCCACAGGGAGGGGAGTTCGGACTGAAGCTTTCTTT,CASSPTGRGVRTEAFF
TRBV5-8,.,TRBD1,TRBJ2-7,TGTGCCAGCAGCTGGGACAGATACGAGCAGTACTTC,CASSWDRYEQYF
TRBV19,.,TRBD2,TRBJ2-5,TGTGCCAGTAGTATAGAGGGGCTAGCGGGGGGGGAGACCCAGTACTTC,CASSIEGLAGGETQYF
TRBV7-2,.,.,TRBJ2-7,TGTGCCAGCAGCTGGACTGCGGCGGACGAGCAGTACTTC,CASSWTAADEQYF
TRBV9,.,.,TRBJ1-4,TGTGCCAGCAGTTTACAGGGTGATGAAAAACTGTTTTTT,CASSLQGDEKLFF
TRBV27,.,TRBD2,TRBJ2-2,TGTGCCAGCAGTCTGGCTAGCGGGACGGCCGGGGAGCTGTTTTTT,CASSLASGTAGELFF
TRBV30,.,.,TRBJ2-7,TGTGCCTGGGGTGCGGCGGGGTCCTCCTACGAGCAGTACTTC,CAWGAAGSSYEQYF
TRBV11-2,.,.,TRBJ1-2,TGTGCCAGCAGCTCTAGGGCCATGACAGACTTCACCACGTATGGCTACACCTTC,CASSSRAMTDFTTYGYTF
TRBV12-5,.,.,TRBJ2-2,TGTGCTAGTGGTCAGGAAACGCACACCGGGGAGCTGTTTTTT,CASGQETHTGELFF
TRBV7-9,.,.,TRBJ2-7,TGTGCCAGCTTCCGGGACAATCCCTACGAGCAGTACTTC,CASFRDNPYEQYF
TRBV19,.,TRBD1,TRBJ2-7,TGTGCCAGTAGTATATTCGGGACAGGGACCTACGAGCAGTACTTC,CASSIFGTGTYEQYF
TRBV6-1,.,TRBD1,TRBJ1-1,TGTGCCAGCAGTGAAGTAGGACAGGGCCAATCTGAAGCTTTCTTT,CASSEVGQGQSEAFF
TRBV7-9,.,.,TRBJ2-3,TGTGCCAGCAGCTTGGAGCGGGGCACAGATACGCAGTATTTT,CASSLERGTDTQYF
TRBV27,.,.,TRBJ2-1,TGTGCCAGCAGTACTGGACTGGACAATGAGCAGTTCTTC,CASSTGLDNEQFF
TRBV19,once,.,TRBJ1-1,TGTGCCAGTAGTATAGAAGGGTGGGGGGATGGTTTGAACACTGAAGCTTTCTTT,CASSIEGWGDGLNTEAFF